A selection of T cell receptor beta chains follows, all from one sample in a study of beta chain features in type 1 diabetes. Data came from immunoSEQ multiplex PCR; TCRdb stores just in-frame clones and leaves some out. The sample has 120,000 to 150,000 clones, about 44% seen once; the top ten hold approximately 0.4%. Input material: Tregs from blood. The source of these receptors is a man aged 18 to 30 in good health. CDR3s include the opening cysteine and the closing phenylalanine or tryptophan. The order of the fields is CDR3 protein, J gene, V gene, clone size, D gene. The D gene is left open where the match is weak. The size field is filled for only some rows; it gives once, few, many or a size class.

CDR3: CAISEWRLADINTGELFF
J: TRBJ2-2
V: TRBV10-3
size: few
D: TRBD2

CDR3: CSVVDQGAGETQYF
J: TRBJ2-5
V: TRBV29-1
size: few
D: TRBD1

CDR3: CASSRQEGQGTYEQYF
J: TRBJ2-7
V: TRBV4-2
size: -
D: TRBD1

CDR3: CASSLALRGFYEQYF
J: TRBJ2-7
V: TRBV7-2
size: once
D: -

CDR3: CASSLRGQRGRGEQYF
J: TRBJ2-7
V: TRBV28
size: once
D: -

CDR3: CASSLAGGTYEQYF
J: TRBJ2-7
V: TRBV11-1
size: -
D: TRBD2

CDR3: CASSLDRGSNQPQHF
J: TRBJ1-5
V: TRBV4-2
size: once
D: TRBD1

CDR3: CAIREWSRGTYEQYF
J: TRBJ2-7
V: TRBV10-3
size: medium-sized
D: -

CDR3: CASSRRTGTYSPLHF
J: TRBJ1-6
V: TRBV7-9
size: -
D: TRBD1

CDR3: CASCRTGYTGELFF
J: TRBJ2-2
V: TRBV5-1
size: -
D: -

CDR3: CASSLVLRAFF
J: TRBJ1-1
V: TRBV5-5
size: few
D: -